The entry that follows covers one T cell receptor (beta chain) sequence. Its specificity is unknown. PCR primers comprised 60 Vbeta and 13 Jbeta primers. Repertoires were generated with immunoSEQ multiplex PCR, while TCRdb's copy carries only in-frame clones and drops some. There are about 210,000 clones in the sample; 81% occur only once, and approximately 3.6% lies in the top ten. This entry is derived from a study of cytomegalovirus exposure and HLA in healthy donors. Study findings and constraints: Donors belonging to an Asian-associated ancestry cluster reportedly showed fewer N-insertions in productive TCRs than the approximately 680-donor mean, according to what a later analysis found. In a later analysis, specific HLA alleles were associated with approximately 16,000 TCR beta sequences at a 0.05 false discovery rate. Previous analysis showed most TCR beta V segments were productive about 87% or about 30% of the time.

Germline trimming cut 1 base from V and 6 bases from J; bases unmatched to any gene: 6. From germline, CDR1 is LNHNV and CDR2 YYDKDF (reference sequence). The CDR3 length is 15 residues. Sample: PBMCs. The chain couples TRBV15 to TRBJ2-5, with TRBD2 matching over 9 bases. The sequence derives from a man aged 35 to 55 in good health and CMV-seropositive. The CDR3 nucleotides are TGTGCCACCAGCAGAGGCGGGAGGGTGGGAAAGACCCAGTACTTC. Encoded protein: CATSRGGRVGKTQYF.